These T cell receptor beta chains were read from a single sample in a study of neoadjuvant nivolumab and ipilimumab in lung cancer. Profiling relied on immunoSEQ multiplex PCR, and the TCRdb table lists in-frame clones only, not all of them. This table holds 10,000 to 15,000 clones, roughly 70% found once. Source: peripheral blood, taken after neoadjuvant nivolumab, alone or with ipilimumab, at or shortly before surgery. Every receptor here comes from an adult with non-small cell lung cancer. The CDR3 runs from the conserved cysteine through the conserved F or W. A D gene is named only where the DNA matches it firmly. Where a row states a size, it is once, few, many or the class of an expanded clone; other rows omit it.

d_gene	v_gene	abundance	j_gene	CDR3aa	CDR3nt
.	TRBV30	.	TRBJ2-7	CARRGNSYEQYF	TGTGCCCGGAGGGGAAACAGCTACGAGCAGTACTTC
.	TRBV11-3	.	TRBJ2-7	CASSRTPWEQYF	TGTGCCAGCAGCCGTACGCCATGGGAGCAGTACTTC
.	TRBV29-1	.	TRBJ2-3	CSVEASGTQYF	TGCAGCGTTGAAGCTAGTGGTACGCAGTATTTT
.	TRBV11-3	.	TRBJ1-1	CASSNQGGLSEAFF	TGTGCCAGCAGCAACCAAGGGGGACTATCGGAAGCTTTCTTT
TRBD2	TRBV30	few	TRBJ2-5	CARGLAGAGETQYF	TGTGCCCGGGGACTAGCGGGAGCCGGCGAGACCCAGTACTTC
TRBD2	TRBV7-2	.	TRBJ2-3	CASSPGLAGASTDTQYF	TGTGCCAGCAGCCCAGGACTAGCGGGGGCTAGCACAGATACGCAGTATTTT
.	TRBV18	few	TRBJ1-5	CASSPKDSINQPQHF	TGTGCCAGCTCACCCAAGGACAGTATCAATCAGCCCCAGCATTTT
.	TRBV5-1	.	TRBJ1-4	CASSLALREGEKLFF	TGCGCCAGCAGCTTGGCCCTTAGGGAGGGTGAAAAACTGTTTTTT
.	TRBV18	.	TRBJ2-7	CASRLGGVTYEQYF	TGTGCCAGCAGGCTGGGCGGTGTCACCTACGAGCAGTACTTC
.	TRBV14	medium-sized	TRBJ2-1	CASSQGGPRPNEQFF	TGTGCCAGCAGCCAAGGCGGCCCCCGGCCCAATGAGCAGTTCTTC
.	TRBV29-1	.	TRBJ1-1	CSVDQGSATEAFF	TGCAGCGTTGACCAGGGGTCGGCCACTGAAGCTTTCTTT
.	TRBV30	.	TRBJ2-3	CAWRDRGDTQYF	TGTGCCTGGAGGGACCGAGGGGATACGCAGTATTTT
TRBD2	TRBV5-1	.	TRBJ2-7	CASSLGTSGSYEQYF	TGCGCCAGCAGCTTGGGGACTAGCGGCTCCTACGAGCAGTACTTC
.	TRBV6-5	.	TRBJ2-1	CASNYPSEQFF	TGTGCCAGCAATTACCCCTCGGAGCAGTTCTTC
.	TRBV25-1	.	TRBJ2-7	CASSFLVGSRREQYF	TGTGCCAGCTCTTTTCTAGTAGGCAGTAGGCGCGAGCAGTACTTC
.	TRBV5-4	.	TRBJ2-3	CASSLRGGYPDTQYF	TGTGCCAGCAGCCTCAGAGGGGGGTACCCAGATACGCAGTATTTT
.	TRBV9	.	TRBJ2-3	CASIRRASTDTQYF	TGTGCCAGCATACGCCGGGCTAGCACAGATACGCAGTATTTT
.	TRBV18	.	TRBJ2-5	CASSPYGEETQYF	TGTGCCAGCTCACCATACGGTGAAGAGACCCAGTACTTC
TRBD2	TRBV14	.	TRBJ2-1	CASSQATSGIYNEQFF	TGTGCCAGCAGCCAAGCGACTAGCGGGATTTACAATGAGCAGTTCTTC
.	TRBV18	.	TRBJ2-7	CASSPSPDSSYEQYF	TGTGCCAGCTCACCATCGCCCGATAGCTCCTACGAGCAGTACTTC
.	TRBV29-1	many	TRBJ2-3	CSVERSGDTQYF	TGCAGCGTTGAAAGATCAGGAGATACGCAGTATTTT
TRBD2	TRBV29-1	.	TRBJ2-7	CSVREGRNEQYF	TGCAGCGTCAGGGAGGGGAGGAACGAGCAGTACTTC
TRBD1	TRBV18	.	TRBJ1-1	CASSPPGDRGESEAFF	TGTGCCAGCTCACCTCCGGGGGACAGGGGCGAATCTGAAGCTTTCTTT
.	TRBV29-1	few	TRBJ1-2	CSVEVVQRVGYTF	TGCAGCGTTGAAGTGGTACAGCGAGTTGGCTACACCTTC